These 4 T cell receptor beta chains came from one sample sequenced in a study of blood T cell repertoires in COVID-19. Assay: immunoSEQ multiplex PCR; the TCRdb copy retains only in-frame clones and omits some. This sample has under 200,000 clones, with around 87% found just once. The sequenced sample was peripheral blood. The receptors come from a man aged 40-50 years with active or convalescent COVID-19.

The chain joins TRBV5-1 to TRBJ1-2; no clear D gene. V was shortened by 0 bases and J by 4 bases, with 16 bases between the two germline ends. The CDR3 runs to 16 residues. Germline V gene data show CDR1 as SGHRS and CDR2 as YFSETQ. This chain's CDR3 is CASSLGRTTEGYGYTF. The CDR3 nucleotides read TGCGCCAGCAGCTTGGGGAGGACTACGGAGGGCTATGGCTACACCTTC.

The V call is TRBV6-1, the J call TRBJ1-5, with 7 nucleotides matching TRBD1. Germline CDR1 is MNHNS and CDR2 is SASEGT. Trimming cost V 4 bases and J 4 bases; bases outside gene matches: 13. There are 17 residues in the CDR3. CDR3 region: CASSGRTGARNNQPQHF. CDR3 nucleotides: TGTGCCAGCAGTGGACGGACAGGCGCCCGAAATAATCAGCCCCAGCATTTT.

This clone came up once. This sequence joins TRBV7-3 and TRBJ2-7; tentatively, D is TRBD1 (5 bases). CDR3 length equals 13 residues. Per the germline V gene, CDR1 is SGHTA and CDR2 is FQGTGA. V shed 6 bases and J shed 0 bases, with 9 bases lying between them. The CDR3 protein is CASSPDSSYEQYF. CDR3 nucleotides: TGTGCCAGCAGTCCCGACAGCTCCTACGAGCAGTACTTC.

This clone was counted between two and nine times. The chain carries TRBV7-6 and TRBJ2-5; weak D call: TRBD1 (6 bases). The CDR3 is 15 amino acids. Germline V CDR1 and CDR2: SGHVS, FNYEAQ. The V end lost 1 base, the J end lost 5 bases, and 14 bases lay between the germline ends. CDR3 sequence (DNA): TGTGCCAGCAGCTTAGATCTGGGGGCCCGTGAGACCCAGTACTTC. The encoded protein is CASSLDLGARETQYF.